The 23 T cell receptor beta chains listed next were all sequenced from one sample in a study of cytomegalovirus exposure and HLA in healthy donors. The study ran its PCR with 60 Vbeta and 13 Jbeta primers. The assay was immunoSEQ multiplex PCR, and TCRdb's table has in-frame clones only and misses some. The table includes 150,000 to 200,000 clones, around 80% detected once. The sequencing input was PBMCs. The source of these receptors is a man in his late teens or twenties in good health and CMV-seronegative.

V is TRBV9 and J is TRBJ1-1; D unresolved. Trimming shortened V by 0 bases and J by 5 bases, and 8 bases separated the two germline ends. CDR3 length: 13 amino acids. CDR1 is SGDLS and CDR2 is YYNGEE in the germline V gene. The CDR3 sequence: CASSVVEGTEAFF. The CDR3, as DNA: TGTGCCAGCAGCGTAGTGGAGGGAACTGAAGCTTTCTTT.

This CDR3 reads CASSVASTNEKLFF. DNA of the CDR3: TGCGCCAGCAGCGTGGCTTCAACTAATGAAAAACTGTTTTTT. The rearrangement joins TRBV5-1 to TRBJ1-4; D gene unclear. Trimming cost V 4 bases and J 0 bases, with 7 bases left between them. This CDR3 spans 14 amino acids. Germline V CDR1 and CDR2: SGHRS, YFSETQ.

V and J are TRBV7-9 and TRBJ2-1, with 7 bases matching TRBD1. Germline lookup yields CDR1 SEHNR and CDR2 FQNEAQ (reference sequence). V dropped 2 bases and J dropped 8; count of bases not matched to a gene: 6. The CDR3 loop spans 14 amino acids. CDR3 residues: CASSLPFTGDEQFF. Written as DNA, the CDR3 is TGTGCCAGCAGCTTACCCTTTACAGGGGATGAGCAGTTCTTC.

This chain uses TRBV5-1 with TRBJ2-7; the match to TRBD2 covers 10 bases. Germline V gives CDR1 SGHRS, CDR2 YFSETQ. This CDR3 is built from 18 residues. J lost 2 bases, V lost 4 bases, and 15 bases had no gene match. The CDR3 reads CASSPGASGSFSPYEQYF. The CDR3 nucleotides are TGCGCCAGCAGCCCAGGGGCTAGCGGGAGTTTCTCCCCCTACGAGCAGTACTTC.

The V gene is TRBV12-5, the J gene TRBJ2-2; 10 bases line up with TRBD1. Losses at the gene ends were 1 base for V and 3 bases for J; bases not matched to a gene: 5. Per germline, CDR1 LGHNT and CDR2 FRNRAP. The length of the CDR3 is 17 residues. The CDR3 protein is CASGLAGTGVYTGELFF. As DNA, the CDR3 is TGTGCTAGTGGTTTGGCCGGGACAGGGGTCTACACCGGGGAGCTGTTTTTT.

V and J are TRBV6-4 and TRBJ2-7; TRBD1 aligns across 11 bases. Per the germline V gene, CDR1 is MRHNA and CDR2 is SNTAGT. The CDR3 covers 13 residues. Unmatched junction bases numbered 4, after V lost 7 bases and J lost 5 bases. CDR3 in amino acids: CASNKDRGHEQYF. The CDR3 DNA sequence: TGTGCCAGCAACAAGGACAGGGGGCACGAGCAGTACTTC.

V and J are TRBV6-1 and TRBJ2-2; 13 nucleotides line up with TRBD2. Germline V CDR1 and CDR2: MNHNS, SASEGT. The CDR3 consists of 15 residues. Losses at the gene ends were 8 bases for V and 4 bases for J; bases not matched to a gene: 4. CDR3 sequence reads: CASETSGGGTGELFF. The DNA of the CDR3 is TGTGCCAGCGAAACTAGCGGGGGGGGCACCGGGGAGCTGTTTTTT.

This clone has just a few counts. The rearrangement uses TRBV10-3 and TRBJ2-3; 7 nucleotides match TRBD1. V lost 3 bases, J lost 2 bases, and 8 bases stayed unmatched. The CDR3 loop spans 16 amino acids. Germline lookup yields CDR1 ENHRY and CDR2 SYGVKD. CDR3: CAISEWSTGITDTQYF. DNA for the CDR3: TGTGCCATCAGTGAATGGTCGACAGGGATCACAGATACGCAGTATTTT.

This clone has only a few counts. This chain uses TRBV29-1 with TRBJ1-2; TRBD1 agrees at 9 bases. Unmatched junction bases numbered 15, after V lost 7 bases and J lost 3 bases. The CDR3 sequence is 16 residues long. Germline V lookup: CDR1 SQVTM, CDR2 ANQGSEA. The CDR3, as DNA: TGCAGCGCCAAAGCCCCCACAGGGGGCACGGACTATGGCTACACCTTC. It encodes CSAKAPTGGTDYGYTF.

The genes are TRBV6-6 and TRBJ2-1, with TRBD2 matching 10 bases. Trimming removed 6 bases from V and 7 bases from J; junction bases left unmatched: 12. CDR1 is MNHNY and CDR2 is SVGAGI in the germline V gene (reference sequence). The CDR3 is 16 residues long. The CDR3 coding sequence is TGTGCCAGCAGGCTGATAAGCGGGAGGGGTAGGAATGAGCAGTTCTTC. This codes for CASRLISGRGRNEQFF.

The rearrangement joins TRBV4-1 to TRBJ1-4, with 9 bases fitting TRBD1. Losses at the gene ends were 3 bases for V and 5 bases for J; bases not matched to a gene: 7. The germline V gene has CDR1 MGHRA and CDR2 YSYEKL. CDR3 length equals 16 residues. The CDR3 DNA follows: TGCGCCAGCAGCCAGGCTATAACAGGGGGCAATGAAAAACTGTTTTTT. Translating it yields CASSQAITGGNEKLFF.

The chain combines TRBV7-9 with TRBJ2-7, with D possibly matching TRBD1 (5 bases). CDR3 size: 13 residues. Germline CDR1 reads SEHNR; CDR2 reads FQNEAQ (reference sequence). The ends were cut back, 2 bases at V and 5 bases at J, with 10 bases in the middle. CDR3 sequence: CASSLKGSHEQYF. CDR3 sequence (DNA): TGTGCCAGCAGCTTAAAGGGGTCCCACGAGCAGTACTTC.

This clone showed up just once. V is TRBV28 and J is TRBJ1-5, with TRBD1 as a possible D gene (5 bases). Germline lookup yields CDR1 MDHEN and CDR2 SYDVKM. The CDR3 runs to 13 residues. V was cut by 9 bases and J by 0 bases, with 9 bases left in between. This CDR3 reads CASSTVSNQPQHF. As DNA, the CDR3 is TGTGCCAGTTCGACAGTTAGCAATCAGCCCCAGCATTTT. Variable domain in full (rest from reference TRBV28 and TRBJ1-5): DVKVTQSSRYLVKRTGEKVFLECVQDMDHENMFWYRQDPGLGLRLIYFSYDVKMKEKGDIPEGYSVSREKKERFSLILESASTNQTSMYLCASSTVSNQPQHFGDGTRLSIL.

The CDR3 sequence is CASSYSEGTEAFF. In DNA, the CDR3 is TGTGCCAGCAGTTACTCGGAGGGAACTGAAGCTTTCTTT. The chain employs TRBV6-5 and TRBJ1-1; no reliable D call. The germline V gene has CDR1 MNHEY and CDR2 SVGAGI. V was trimmed by 0 bases and J by 5 bases, leaving 7 bases between them. The CDR3 extends over 13 amino acids.

The chain combines TRBV28 with TRBJ1-2; D perhaps matches TRBD1 (6 bases). The germline V gene has CDR1 MDHEN and CDR2 SYDVKM. V dropped 5 bases and J dropped 4 bases, with 14 bases sitting between them. CDR3 length: 14 amino acids. DNA of the CDR3: TGTGCCAGCAGTATCAGACAGGAATCCTATGGCTACACCTTC. This translates into CASSIRQESYGYTF.

About this clone itself: Within the sample, other DNA sequences also encode this same CDR3. The chain joins TRBV18 to TRBJ2-5; a possible D gene is TRBD1 (5 bases). The germline CDR1 and CDR2 sequences are KGHSH and LQKENI. V was clipped by 2 bases and J by 5 bases, with 9 bases between them. The CDR3 has 13 amino acids. The CDR3 region is CASSPGQGETQYF. The CDR3 nucleotides are TGTGCCAGCTCACCAGGACAAGGGGAGACCCAGTACTTC.

The chain's CDR3 is CASSPRGYTEAFF. As DNA, the CDR3 is TGTGCCAGCAGCCCTCGGGGTTACACTGAAGCTTTCTTT. The V and J genes are TRBV5-4 and TRBJ1-1; D is ambiguous. Germline assignment: CDR1 SGHNT and CDR2 YYREEE (reference sequence). V lost 4 bases and J 3 bases, leaving 10 bases between the germline ends. The CDR3 is made up of 13 amino acids.

The rearrangement links TRBV28 to TRBJ2-1; D might be TRBD2 (5 bases). CDR1 and CDR2 from the germline V gene are MDHEN and SYDVKM. V lost 7 bases and J 9 bases, leaving 22 bases between the germline ends. The CDR3 consists of 15 residues. The CDR3, as DNA: TGTGCCAGCATCGTAAAGGTTAGACCCCGGGGTGAGCAGTTCTTC. Translated, it gives CASIVKVRPRGEQFF.

This clone has a handful of counts. The chain uses TRBV4-3 and TRBJ2-3; D may be TRBD1 (5 bases). CDR1 is LGHNA and CDR2 is YSLEER in the germline V gene. Trimming removed 0 bases at V and 0 bases at J, with 10 bases between. The CDR3 is 16 residues long. CDR3 nucleotides: TGCGCCAGCAGCCAAGACCCGACAGCGAGCACAGATACGCAGTATTTT. Its protein product is CASSQDPTASTDTQYF.

The chain combines TRBV5-1 with TRBJ2-7; D is ambiguous. Germline CDR1 SGHRS, CDR2 YFSETQ. Deletions cut 2 bases from V and 5 bases from J, with 11 bases between. This CDR3 comprises 13 residues. The CDR3 DNA sequence: TGCGCCAGCAGCTTTTCCCAGCGCAACGAGCAGTACTTC. As protein: CASSFSQRNEQYF.

CDR3 bases: TGTGCCAGCAGTTTTTCCAGGGGATCCACCTACGAGCAGTACTTC. Translated, it gives CASSFSRGSTYEQYF. The chain joins TRBV27 to TRBJ2-7; tentatively, D is TRBD1 (6 bases). Trimming removed 3 bases at V and 2 bases at J, with 14 bases between. Per the germline V gene, CDR1 is MNHEY and CDR2 is SMNVEV (reference sequence). This CDR3 is 15 amino acids long.

The chain employs TRBV7-9 and TRBJ2-7; 7 bases are a match to TRBD2. The CDR3 totals 17 residues. The V and J ends lost 5 bases and 0 bases, in that order; junction bases with no gene match: 13. Per germline, CDR1 SEHNR and CDR2 FQNEAQ (reference sequence). CDR3 DNA: TGTGCCAGCAGCCATGCCCGGGAAACTAGCGCCTCCTACGAGCAGTACTTC. It specifies CASSHARETSASYEQYF.

The chain employs TRBV5-6 and TRBJ2-7; D is possibly TRBD1 (6 bases). Germline values: CDR1 SGHDT, CDR2 YYEEEE. V gave up 0 bases and J gave up 2 bases, with 9 bases separating them. The CDR3 runs 14 residues. The CDR3, as DNA: TGTGCCAGCAGCTTGGACAGGGCTACCTACGAGCAGTACTTC. This sequence encodes CASSLDRATYEQYF.